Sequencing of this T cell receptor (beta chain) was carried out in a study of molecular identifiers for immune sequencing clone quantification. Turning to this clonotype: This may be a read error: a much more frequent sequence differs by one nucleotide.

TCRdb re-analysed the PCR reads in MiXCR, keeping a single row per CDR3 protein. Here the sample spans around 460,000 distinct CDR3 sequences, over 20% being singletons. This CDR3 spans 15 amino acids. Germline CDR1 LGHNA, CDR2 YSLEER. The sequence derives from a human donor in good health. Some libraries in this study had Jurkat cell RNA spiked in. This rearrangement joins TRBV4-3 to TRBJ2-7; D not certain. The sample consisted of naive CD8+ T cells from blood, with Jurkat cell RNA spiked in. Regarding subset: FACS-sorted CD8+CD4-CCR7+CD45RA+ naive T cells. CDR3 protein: CASSQELSDSCEQYF. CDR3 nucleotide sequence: TGCGCCAGCAGCCAAGAACTCTCCGACTCCTGCGAGCAGTACTTC.